This TCR beta chain stems from a study of circulating and synovial CD4+ cells in juvenile arthritis. Overall study results and limits: Some such blood samples were as oligoclonal as synovium. Circulating pathogenic-like and bulk T cells looked alike by Vbeta family usage. These blood cells shared more CDR3 sequences with synovium than bulk blood.

Here immunoSEQ multiplex PCR was the method, and the copy in TCRdb shows in-frame clones only, minus some. There are under 35,000 clones in the sample; just over 90% occur only once, and 2.9% lies in the top ten. In regard to this clone: Its antigen remains unidentified.

This CDR3 comprises 16 residues. Germline loops: CDR1 LNHDA, CDR2 SQIVND (reference sequence). V shed 5 bases and J 5 bases; nucleotides not matched to a gene: 14. Specimen: CD4+ T cells from blood. The chain combines TRBV19 with TRBJ2-7; 8 bases agree with TRBD2. The sequence came from a human donor with juvenile idiopathic arthritis. The CDR3: CASSPLFIAGRDEQYF. CDR3 bases: TGTGCCAGTAGTCCTCTTTTTATAGCGGGAAGGGACGAGCAGTACTTC.